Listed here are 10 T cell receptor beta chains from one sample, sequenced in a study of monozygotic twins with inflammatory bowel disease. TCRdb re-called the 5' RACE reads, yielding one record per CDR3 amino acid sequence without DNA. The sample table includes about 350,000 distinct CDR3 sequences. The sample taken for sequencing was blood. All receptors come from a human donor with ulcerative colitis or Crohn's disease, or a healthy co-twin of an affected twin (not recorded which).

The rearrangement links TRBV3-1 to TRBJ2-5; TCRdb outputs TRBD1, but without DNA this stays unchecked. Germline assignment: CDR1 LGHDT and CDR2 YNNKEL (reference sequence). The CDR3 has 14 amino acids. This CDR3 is CASSLRQLRETQYF.

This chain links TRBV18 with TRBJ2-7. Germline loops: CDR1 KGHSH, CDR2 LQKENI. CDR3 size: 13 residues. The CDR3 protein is CASSPPGQTEQYF.

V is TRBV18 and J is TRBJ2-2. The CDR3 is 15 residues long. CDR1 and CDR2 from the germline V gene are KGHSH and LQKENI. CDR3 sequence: CASSPPATNTGELFF.

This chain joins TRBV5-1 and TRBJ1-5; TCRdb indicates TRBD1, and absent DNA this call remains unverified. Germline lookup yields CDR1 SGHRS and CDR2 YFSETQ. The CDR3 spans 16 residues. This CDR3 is CASSLGYGGGNQPQHF. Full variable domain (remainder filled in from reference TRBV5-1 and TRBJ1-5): KAGVTQTPRYLIKTRGQQVTLSCSPISGHRSVSWYQQTPGQGLQFLFEYFSETQRNKGNFPGRFSGRQFSNSRSEMNVSTLELGDSALYLCASSLGYGGGNQPQHFGDGTRLSIL.

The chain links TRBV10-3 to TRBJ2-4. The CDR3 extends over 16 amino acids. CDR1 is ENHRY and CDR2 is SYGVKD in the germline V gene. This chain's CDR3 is CAISDGRLLAKNIQYF.

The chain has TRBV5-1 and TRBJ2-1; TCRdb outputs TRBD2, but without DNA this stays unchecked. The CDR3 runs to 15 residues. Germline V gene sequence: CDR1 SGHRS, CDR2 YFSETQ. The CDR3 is CASGLAGEPYNEQFF.

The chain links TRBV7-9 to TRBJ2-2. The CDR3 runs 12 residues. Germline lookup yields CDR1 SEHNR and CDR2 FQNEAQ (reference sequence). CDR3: CATIQVTGELFF.

The CDR3 loop is CASSIRGLSSGLAGKDEQFF. V gene TRBV18 combines with J gene TRBJ2-1; TCRdb selects TRBD2, and the lack of DNA leaves this call unchecked. CDR3 length: 20 residues. The germline gives CDR1 KGHSH, CDR2 LQKENI.

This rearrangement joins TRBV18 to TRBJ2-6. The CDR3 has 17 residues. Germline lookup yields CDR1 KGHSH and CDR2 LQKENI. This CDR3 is CASSPTDRSTGANVLTF.

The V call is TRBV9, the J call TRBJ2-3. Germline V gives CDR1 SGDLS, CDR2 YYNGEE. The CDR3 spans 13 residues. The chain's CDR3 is CASSESPSGTQYF.